This T cell receptor (beta chain) was profiled in a study of T-cell reconstitution after alpha-beta-depleted transplantation in children. The CDR3 covers 14 residues. With 2 bases removed from V and 3 bases from J, the gap between germline ends came to 10 bases. Germline assignment: CDR1 SNHLY and CDR2 FYNNEI. Unique molecular identifiers were incorporated into the prepared TCRbeta library. A single record per CDR3 protein comes from TCRdb applying MiXCR to the PCR reads. This table has 800,000 to 1,000,000 distinct CDR3 sequences, roughly 31% appearing once. About this clonotype: No antigen is known for it.

Study outcomes and limitations: Reportedly, only several hundred clones from non-depleted graft cells drove alpha-beta T-cell counts at about two months. Newly produced T cells mostly provided counts and TCRbeta diversity after one year, as hyperexpanded clones declined.

Sequenced here: PBMCs, mostly from graft donor cells, sampled 360 days after TCRalphabeta/CD19-depleted stem cell transplant. The sequence came from a boy less than two years old who had a stem cell transplant for SCID, so the T cells may come from the graft donor. The chain employs TRBV2 and TRBJ1-2; TRBD1 might be the D (5 bases). CDR3 DNA: TGTGCCAGCAGTGAACCCGGGGCATACTATGGCTACACCTTC. Its translation: CASSEPGAYYGYTF.